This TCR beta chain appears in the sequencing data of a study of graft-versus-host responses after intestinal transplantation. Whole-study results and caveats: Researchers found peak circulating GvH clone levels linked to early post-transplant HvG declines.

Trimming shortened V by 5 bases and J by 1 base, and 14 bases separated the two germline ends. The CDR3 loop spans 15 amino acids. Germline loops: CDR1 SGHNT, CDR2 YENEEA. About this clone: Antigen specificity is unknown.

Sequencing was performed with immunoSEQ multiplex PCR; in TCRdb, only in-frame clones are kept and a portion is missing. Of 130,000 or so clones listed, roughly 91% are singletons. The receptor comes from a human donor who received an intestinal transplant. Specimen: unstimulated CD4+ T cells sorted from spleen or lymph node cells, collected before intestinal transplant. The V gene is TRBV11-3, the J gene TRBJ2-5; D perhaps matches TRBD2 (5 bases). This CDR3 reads CASSRRSGSQETQYF. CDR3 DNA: TGTGCCAGCAGCCGCCGGTCGGGGAGCCAAGAGACCCAGTACTTC.